This is a list of T cell receptor beta chains from one sample in a study of cytomegalovirus exposure and HLA in healthy donors. Clones were read by immunoSEQ multiplex PCR, and TCRdb kept only the in-frame ones, dropping some. The data contain roughly 180,000 clones, almost 85% of them seen just once; the ten biggest clones take up around 1%. Source material: PBMCs. These receptors all stem from a man aged 25 to 45 in good health and CMV-seronegative. CDR3s include the opening cysteine and the closing phenylalanine or tryptophan. The order of the fields is D gene, J gene, V gene, clone size, CDR3 protein, CDR3 DNA. The D gene is left open where the match is weak. The listing skips clone size in some rows; elsewhere it reads once, few, many or a size class.

d_call: NA
j_call: TRBJ2-1
v_call: TRBV11-3
clone_size: NA
cdr3_aa: CASSNSLNEQFF
cdr3_nt: TGTGCCAGCAGCAACTCGCTCAATGAGCAGTTCTTC

d_call: TRBD2
j_call: TRBJ2-3
v_call: TRBV13
clone_size: NA
cdr3_aa: CASSSRRGSDTQYF
cdr3_nt: TGTGCCAGCAGCTCGCGGCGGGGGTCAGATACGCAGTATTTT

d_call: NA
j_call: TRBJ1-1
v_call: TRBV9
clone_size: NA
cdr3_aa: CASSFRHKQENTEAFF
cdr3_nt: TGTGCCAGCAGCTTCCGTCATAAACAGGAGAACACTGAAGCTTTCTTT

d_call: NA
j_call: TRBJ2-2
v_call: TRBV5-8
clone_size: NA
cdr3_aa: CASSPLGTGELFF
cdr3_nt: TGTGCCAGCAGCCCACTCGGGACCGGGGAGCTGTTTTTT

d_call: NA
j_call: TRBJ1-3
v_call: TRBV10-3
clone_size: NA
cdr3_aa: CATLVVEGGNTIYF
cdr3_nt: TGTGCCACCCTTGTGGTTGAGGGCGGCAACACCATATATTTT

d_call: NA
j_call: TRBJ2-3
v_call: TRBV11-3
clone_size: NA
cdr3_aa: CASSPLSGHSTDTQYF
cdr3_nt: TGTGCCAGCAGCCCCCTCAGCGGGCATAGCACAGATACGCAGTATTTT

d_call: NA
j_call: TRBJ2-1
v_call: TRBV9
clone_size: once
cdr3_aa: CASSPSTREIQQFF
cdr3_nt: TGTGCCAGCAGCCCTTCCACCCGGGAGATACAGCAGTTCTTC

d_call: TRBD2
j_call: TRBJ2-2
v_call: TRBV7-8
clone_size: NA
cdr3_aa: CASSLGVAGGFLNTGELFF
cdr3_nt: TGTGCCAGCAGCTTAGGGGTAGCGGGGGGGTTTTTGAACACCGGGGAGCTGTTTTTT

d_call: TRBD2
j_call: TRBJ2-7
v_call: TRBV19
clone_size: NA
cdr3_aa: CASSFLTSGRAEQYF
cdr3_nt: TGTGCCAGTAGTTTCCTGACTAGCGGGAGGGCCGAGCAGTACTTC

d_call: NA
j_call: TRBJ2-7
v_call: TRBV30
clone_size: NA
cdr3_aa: CAWRNIGLSSYEQYF
cdr3_nt: TGTGCCTGGAGAAACATCGGACTTTCCTCCTACGAGCAGTACTTC

d_call: NA
j_call: TRBJ2-5
v_call: TRBV18
clone_size: NA
cdr3_aa: CASSPWGGRQETQYF
cdr3_nt: TGTGCCAGCTCACCATGGGGGGGCCGGCAAGAGACCCAGTACTTC

d_call: TRBD1
j_call: TRBJ1-2
v_call: TRBV5-1
clone_size: once
cdr3_aa: CASSSLPGQGAVGYTF
cdr3_nt: TGCGCCAGCAGCTCATTACCGGGACAGGGGGCAGTGGGCTACACCTTC

d_call: NA
j_call: TRBJ1-5
v_call: TRBV11-3
clone_size: few
cdr3_aa: CASSLDLTGSGQPQHF
cdr3_nt: TGTGCCAGCAGCTTGGATTTAACAGGGAGTGGGCAGCCCCAGCATTTT

d_call: NA
j_call: TRBJ2-7
v_call: TRBV10-1
clone_size: NA
cdr3_aa: CASVPDSYEQYF
cdr3_nt: TGCGCCAGCGTGCCGGACTCCTACGAGCAGTACTTC

d_call: NA
j_call: TRBJ1-1
v_call: TRBV5-4
clone_size: NA
cdr3_aa: CASSLVGDTEAFF
cdr3_nt: TGTGCCAGCAGCTTGGTAGGGGACACTGAAGCTTTCTTT

d_call: TRBD2
j_call: TRBJ2-1
v_call: TRBV5-4
clone_size: NA
cdr3_aa: CASSRRTRSYNEQFF
cdr3_nt: TGTGCCAGCAGCCGTCGGACTAGGTCCTACAATGAGCAGTTCTTC

d_call: NA
j_call: TRBJ1-5
v_call: TRBV6-1
clone_size: once
cdr3_aa: CASSEVWGVSNQPQHF
cdr3_nt: TGTGCCAGCAGTGAAGTCTGGGGGGTTAGCAATCAGCCCCAGCATTTT

d_call: TRBD1
j_call: TRBJ1-1
v_call: TRBV19
clone_size: NA
cdr3_aa: CASSRGQGANTEAFF
cdr3_nt: TGTGCCAGTAGTAGAGGACAGGGAGCGAACACTGAAGCTTTCTTT

d_call: TRBD1
j_call: TRBJ1-1
v_call: TRBV30
clone_size: few
cdr3_aa: CAFFRRGPNTEAFF
cdr3_nt: TGTGCCTTCTTTCGGAGGGGGCCGAACACTGAAGCTTTCTTT

d_call: TRBD2
j_call: TRBJ2-7
v_call: TRBV2
clone_size: NA
cdr3_aa: CASRGGTIHEQYF
cdr3_nt: TGTGCCAGCAGGGGTGGGACTATCCACGAGCAGTACTTC

d_call: TRBD1
j_call: TRBJ1-3
v_call: TRBV5-4
clone_size: few
cdr3_aa: CASSPGTGYRSGNTIYF
cdr3_nt: TGTGCCAGCAGCCCGGGGACAGGGTATCGGTCTGGAAACACCATATATTTT

d_call: NA
j_call: TRBJ1-2
v_call: TRBV27
clone_size: NA
cdr3_aa: CASRLPQQGHNGYTF
cdr3_nt: TGTGCCAGCAGGCTCCCGCAACAGGGCCATAATGGCTACACCTTC

d_call: NA
j_call: TRBJ2-5
v_call: TRBV7-9
clone_size: NA
cdr3_aa: CASSTSDRRIQETQYF
cdr3_nt: TGTGCCAGCAGCACATCTGACAGAAGAATCCAAGAGACCCAGTACTTC

d_call: TRBD2
j_call: TRBJ2-2
v_call: TRBV6-6
clone_size: NA
cdr3_aa: CVSSPRGGSLNGELFF
cdr3_nt: TGTGTCAGCAGTCCACGGGGGGGCAGCTTAAACGGGGAGCTGTTTTTT

d_call: TRBD1
j_call: TRBJ1-1
v_call: TRBV7-9
clone_size: NA
cdr3_aa: CASIRRGAGGAGTEAFF
cdr3_nt: TGTGCCAGCATCCGAAGAGGTGCAGGGGGCGCGGGCACTGAAGCTTTCTTT

d_call: NA
j_call: TRBJ2-7
v_call: TRBV29-1
clone_size: NA
cdr3_aa: CSAKRTNEAYEQYF
cdr3_nt: TGCAGCGCAAAACGGACTAATGAGGCCTACGAGCAGTACTTC

d_call: NA
j_call: TRBJ2-5
v_call: TRBV10-2
clone_size: NA
cdr3_aa: CASRPGQEETQYF
cdr3_nt: TGCGCCAGCAGACCGGGACAAGAAGAGACCCAGTACTTC

d_call: NA
j_call: TRBJ2-7
v_call: TRBV4-1
clone_size: NA
cdr3_aa: CASSQGRSNGGLSYEQYF
cdr3_nt: TGCGCCAGCAGCCAAGGACGGTCTAACGGCGGACTCTCCTACGAGCAGTACTTC

d_call: TRBD1
j_call: TRBJ2-7
v_call: TRBV19
clone_size: NA
cdr3_aa: CASSWGQGVHEQYF
cdr3_nt: TGTGCCAGTAGTTGGGGACAGGGGGTCCACGAGCAGTACTTC

d_call: NA
j_call: TRBJ2-7
v_call: TRBV27
clone_size: NA
cdr3_aa: CASFRQNEQYF
cdr3_nt: TGTGCCAGCTTCCGACAGAACGAGCAGTACTTC

d_call: TRBD1
j_call: TRBJ2-1
v_call: TRBV10-3
clone_size: NA
cdr3_aa: CAISETGGDEQFF
cdr3_nt: TGTGCCATCAGTGAGACAGGGGGCGATGAGCAGTTCTTC

d_call: TRBD1
j_call: TRBJ2-5
v_call: TRBV6-6
clone_size: NA
cdr3_aa: CASSRDSLVTQYF
cdr3_nt: TGTGCCAGCAGTCGGGACAGTCTGGTAACCCAGTACTTC

d_call: NA
j_call: TRBJ2-5
v_call: TRBV6-1
clone_size: once
cdr3_aa: CASKLPGQETQYF
cdr3_nt: TGTGCCAGTAAATTACCCGGACAGGAGACCCAGTACTTC

d_call: NA
j_call: TRBJ2-7
v_call: TRBV5-1
clone_size: few
cdr3_aa: CASSLARSYEQYF
cdr3_nt: TGCGCCAGCAGCTTGGCCCGGTCCTACGAGCAGTACTTC

d_call: TRBD1
j_call: TRBJ1-6
v_call: TRBV11-2
clone_size: few
cdr3_aa: CASSSYPRGPRNSPLHF
cdr3_nt: TGTGCCAGCAGCTCGTACCCCAGGGGGCCCCGTAATTCACCCCTCCACTTT

d_call: NA
j_call: TRBJ1-1
v_call: TRBV29-1
clone_size: NA
cdr3_aa: CSVGVGGDTEAFF
cdr3_nt: TGCAGCGTGGGGGTAGGGGGAGATACTGAAGCTTTCTTT

d_call: TRBD1
j_call: TRBJ2-7
v_call: TRBV13
clone_size: NA
cdr3_aa: CASSQGQFYEQYF
cdr3_nt: TGTGCCAGCAGCCAGGGACAGTTCTACGAGCAGTACTTC

d_call: NA
j_call: TRBJ2-6
v_call: TRBV30
clone_size: NA
cdr3_aa: CAWSPVAGANVLTF
cdr3_nt: TGTGCCTGGAGTCCCGTTGCTGGGGCCAACGTCCTGACTTTC

d_call: TRBD1
j_call: TRBJ1-6
v_call: TRBV14
clone_size: once
cdr3_aa: CASSQEGRQGPWNSPLHF
cdr3_nt: TGTGCCAGCAGCCAAGAGGGGAGACAGGGCCCCTGGAATTCACCCCTCCACTTT

d_call: NA
j_call: TRBJ1-3
v_call: TRBV5-4
clone_size: NA
cdr3_aa: CASSSGGAGNTIYF
cdr3_nt: TGTGCCAGCAGCTCGGGGGGGGCTGGAAACACCATATATTTT

d_call: TRBD1
j_call: TRBJ1-2
v_call: TRBV19
clone_size: NA
cdr3_aa: CASSIDRANGYTF
cdr3_nt: TGTGCCAGTAGTATTGACAGGGCAAATGGCTACACCTTC

d_call: NA
j_call: TRBJ1-1
v_call: TRBV11-3
clone_size: few
cdr3_aa: CASSSNRVDTEAFF
cdr3_nt: TGTGCCAGCAGCTCGAACAGGGTCGACACTGAAGCTTTCTTT

d_call: NA
j_call: TRBJ2-1
v_call: TRBV11-2
clone_size: NA
cdr3_aa: CASSLKDWYNEQFF
cdr3_nt: TGTGCCAGCAGCTTGAAGGACTGGTACAATGAGCAGTTCTTC

d_call: TRBD2
j_call: TRBJ2-1
v_call: TRBV28
clone_size: NA
cdr3_aa: CASSHSSGGLYNEQFF
cdr3_nt: TGTGCCAGCAGCCACTCTAGCGGGGGGCTCTACAATGAGCAGTTCTTC

d_call: TRBD1
j_call: TRBJ1-1
v_call: TRBV9
clone_size: NA
cdr3_aa: CASSVAWTGGNTEAFF
cdr3_nt: TGTGCCAGCAGCGTAGCTTGGACAGGGGGCAACACTGAAGCTTTCTTT

d_call: TRBD1
j_call: TRBJ2-1
v_call: TRBV6-5
clone_size: NA
cdr3_aa: CASRSTGGSYNEQFF
cdr3_nt: TGTGCCAGCAGATCTACAGGGGGCTCCTACAATGAGCAGTTCTTC

d_call: NA
j_call: TRBJ2-3
v_call: TRBV6-4
clone_size: NA
cdr3_aa: CASSDSGQTDTQYF
cdr3_nt: TGTGCCAGCAGTGACTCGGGGCAGACAGATACGCAGTATTTT

d_call: TRBD1
j_call: TRBJ1-2
v_call: TRBV5-4
clone_size: NA
cdr3_aa: CASSLGSGGARGYTF
cdr3_nt: TGTGCCAGCAGCTTGGGCTCAGGGGGCGCGAGGGGCTACACCTTC

d_call: NA
j_call: TRBJ2-2
v_call: TRBV11-3
clone_size: NA
cdr3_aa: CASSLELLGIAGELFF
cdr3_nt: TGTGCCAGCAGCTTAGAATTACTAGGGATCGCCGGAGAGCTGTTTTTT

d_call: NA
j_call: TRBJ1-4
v_call: TRBV21-1
clone_size: once
cdr3_aa: CASSKVGREATNEKLFF
cdr3_nt: TGTGCCAGCAGCAAAGTGGGCAGGGAGGCAACTAATGAAAAACTGTTTTTT

d_call: TRBD1
j_call: TRBJ2-7
v_call: TRBV14
clone_size: NA
cdr3_aa: CASSQGTGGEQYF
cdr3_nt: TGTGCCAGCAGCCAGGGGACAGGGGGCGAGCAGTACTTC

d_call: NA
j_call: TRBJ1-4
v_call: TRBV6-6
clone_size: NA
cdr3_aa: CASSQGAGAPNEKLFF
cdr3_nt: TGTGCCAGCAGCCAGGGCGCGGGGGCACCTAATGAAAAACTGTTTTTT